The 19 T cell receptor beta chains below all came from one sample that was sequenced in a study of identical twins. TCRdb reprocessed the 5' RACE reads via MiXCR and lists one record per CDR3 protein. Here the sample spans approximately 590,000 distinct CDR3 sequences, around 9.6% being singletons. These data were also filed under a second study, of yellow fever vaccine responses in identical twins.

Sequenced input: PBMCs. The receptors stem from a young woman in good health.

This clonotype has a count of ten or more. The chain recombines TRBV12-3 or TRBV12-4 with TRBJ2-1; D ambiguous. The germline V and J ends were trimmed by 4 bases and 5 bases, with 3 bases remaining between them. This CDR3 has 11 residues. The CDR3 bases are TGTGCCAGCAGTTCGAACAATGAGCAGTTCTTC. This translates into CASSSNNEQFF.

J is TRBJ2-5 and V is TRBV15; no firm D call. The length of the CDR3 is 13 residues. The germline V gene has CDR1 LNHNV and CDR2 YYDKDF (reference sequence). V was shortened by 4 bases and J by 2 bases, with 8 bases between the two germline ends. The CDR3 DNA follows: TGTGCCACCAGCACTCCCGAGCAAGAGACCCAGTACTTC. Translated: CATSTPEQETQYF.

This chain connects TRBV9 to TRBJ2-7; either TRBD1 or TRBD2 may supply D (5 bases each). This CDR3 contains 14 residues. Germline CDR1 SGDLS, CDR2 YYNGEE. V was shortened by 0 bases and J by 3 bases, with 10 bases between the two germline ends. The CDR3 sequence: CASSVGVGDYEQYF. DNA for the CDR3: TGTGCCAGCAGCGTAGGGGTGGGGGACTACGAGCAGTACTTC.

This clonotype occurred a few times. The rearrangement links TRBV25-1 to TRBJ2-2, with D unclear. Germline V lookup: CDR1 MGHDK, CDR2 SYGVNS. V lost 6 bases and J lost 3, with 8 bases in between. CDR3 length: 13 amino acids. For the CDR3, the DNA is TGTGCCAGCAGGACTCACGACACCGGGGAGCTGTTTTTT. Protein product: CASRTHDTGELFF. Looking up the rest from reference TRBV25-1 and TRBJ2-2 gives the full variable domain: EADIYQTPRYLVIGTGKKITLECSQTMGHDKMYWYQQDPGMELHLIHYSYGVNSTEKGDLSSESTVSRIRTEHFPLTLESARPSHTSQYLCASRTHDTGELFFGEGSRLTVL.

In this sample, this clonotype turned up many times. The rearrangement links TRBV6-1 to TRBJ2-1, with TRBD1 identical over 10 bases. Germline V CDR1 and CDR2: MNHNS, SASEGT. The CDR3 totals 13 residues. The J segment lost 9 bases and the V segment lost 8 bases, leaving 7 bases of the junction unmatched. The CDR3, as DNA: TGTGCCAGCTCGGGACAGGGGATTTTTGAGCAGTTCTTC. This sequence encodes CASSGQGIFEQFF.

Concerning this clonotype: One junction end disagrees with the germline gene, perhaps due to a read error. The chain joins TRBV12-3 or TRBV12-4 to TRBJ2-3, with TRBD2 matching over 10 bases. The CDR3 has 18 residues. The CDR3 loop reads CACSLRAGGLISTDTQYF. CDR3 bases: TGTGCCTGCAGTTTAAGAGCGGGGGGGCTGATTAGCACAGATACGCAGTATTTT.

This clonotype was counted a few times. The chain has TRBV20-1 and TRBJ2-6; D not resolved. Germline CDR1 reads DFQATT; CDR2 reads SNEGSKA (reference sequence). The CDR3 sequence is 16 residues long. V lost 0 bases and J lost 0, with 9 bases in between. The CDR3 nucleotides read TGCAGTGCTAGAGATCCTGGTCTCTCTGGGGCCAACGTCCTGACTTTC. It codes for CSARDPGLSGANVLTF.

This chain connects TRBV29-1 to TRBJ1-2; unclear D gene. Germline V CDR1 and CDR2: SQVTM, ANQGSEA. The CDR3 contains 12 residues. V dropped 4 bases and J dropped 4 bases, with 10 bases sitting between them. CDR3 loop: CSVATAGYGYTF. CDR3 DNA sequence: TGCAGCGTTGCCACAGCAGGCTATGGCTACACCTTC.

This clonotype has more than one count but fewer than ten. The chain recombines TRBV7-2 with TRBJ2-3; 10 bases align to TRBD2. Trimming took 0 bases from V and 2 from J; bases not matched to a gene: 8. Germline values: CDR1 SGHTA, CDR2 FQGNSA. The CDR3 runs to 18 residues. The CDR3 protein is CASSLASGGAPPTDTQYF. The CDR3 DNA reads as TGTGCCAGCAGCTTAGCCAGCGGGGGGGCGCCACCCACAGATACGCAGTATTTT.

J is TRBJ2-3 and V is TRBV11-2; 15 bases fit TRBD2. Trimming at V came to 5 bases and at J to 8 bases, leaving 8 bases not matched to a gene. Germline V CDR1 and CDR2: SGHAT, FQNNGV. The CDR3 sequence is 16 residues long. The CDR3 is CASSRTSGRAGGTQYF. CDR3 in DNA: TGTGCCAGCAGCCGGACTAGCGGGAGGGCCGGGGGTACGCAGTATTTT.

This clonotype appeared a few times. The V call is TRBV3-1, the J call TRBJ2-1, with 11 bases aligning to TRBD2. CDR1 is LGHDT, CDR2 YNNKEL, per germline (reference sequence). The CDR3 runs 13 residues. Trimming removed 4 bases from V and 12 bases from J; junction bases left unmatched: 5. The CDR3 is CASSRLAGGGQFF. The DNA of the CDR3 is TGTGCCAGCAGCCGGCTAGCGGGGGGAGGGCAGTTCTTC.

The gene calls are TRBV5-1 and TRBJ2-2; TRBD1 matches at 12 bases. CDR3 size: 19 residues. V gave up 4 bases and J gave up 4 bases; unmatched junction bases: 14. Germline V lookup: CDR1 SGHRS, CDR2 YFSETQ. The CDR3 DNA sequence: TGCGCCAGCAGCGCGGGACAGGGGGCCACACACGACATCACCGGGGAGCTGTTTTTT. Translated: CASSAGQGATHDITGELFF.

This clonotype occurred a few times. This chain links TRBV11-2 with TRBJ1-5; D remains unclear. CDR3 length: 12 amino acids. Trimming removed 5 bases at V and 4 bases at J, with 6 bases between. Germline V gene lookup returns CDR1 SGHAT and CDR2 FQNNGV. The CDR3 DNA is TGTGCCAGCAGCGCTCAGAATCAGCCCCAGCATTTT. Translated: CASSAQNQPQHF.

This CDR3 reads CSARGSGGGNQPQHF. The CDR3 DNA reads as TGCAGTGCTAGAGGTTCAGGTGGTGGCAATCAGCCCCAGCATTTT. The rearrangement uses TRBV20-1 and TRBJ1-5, with D uncertain. V was clipped by 1 base and J by 2 bases, with 12 bases between them. Germline lookup yields CDR1 DFQATT and CDR2 SNEGSKA (reference sequence). This CDR3 region has 15 residues.

Written as DNA, the CDR3 is TGTGCCAGCAGCTTAGAGGCCGTGAGTAATTCACCCCTCCACTTT. The encoded protein is CASSLEAVSNSPLHF. The genes are TRBV7-9 and TRBJ1-6; D remains ambiguous. Trimming took off 1 base at V and 6 bases at J, with 10 bases between the two ends. CDR1 and CDR2 (germline): SEHNR, FQNEAQ (reference sequence). This CDR3 has 15 amino acids.

This clonotype occurred a few times. The J gene is TRBJ2-1, the V gene TRBV7-2; 9 nucleotides align to TRBD2. The germline V gene has CDR1 SGHTA and CDR2 FQGNSA. V trimming: 0 bases; J trimming: 8 bases; junction bases outside the gene matches: 11. The CDR3 sequence is 17 residues long. CDR3 loop: CASSLAFLAGGPHEQFF. CDR3 nucleotides: TGTGCCAGCAGCTTAGCGTTTTTGGCGGGGGGGCCACATGAGCAGTTCTTC.

The V call is TRBV7-9, the J call TRBJ1-1, with unresolved D. V was trimmed by 5 bases and J by 4 bases, leaving 14 bases between them. The V gene's germline CDR1 is SEHNR and CDR2 FQNEAQ (reference sequence). The CDR3 loop spans 14 amino acids. The CDR3 bases are TGTGCCAGCAGCCAACCGTATTACTCCACTGAAGCTTTCTTT. Its translation: CASSQPYYSTEAFF.

This clonotype was found many times. The V gene is TRBV27, the J gene TRBJ2-5; TRBD1 matches at 7 bases. The J segment lost 3 bases and the V segment lost 2 bases, leaving 0 bases of the junction unmatched. Germline V CDR1 and CDR2: MNHEY, SMNVEV (reference sequence). The CDR3 spans 13 residues. CDR3 bases: TGTGCCAGCAGTTTAGACAGGGAAGAGACCCAGTACTTC. Translating it yields CASSLDREETQYF.

A few counts support this clonotype. V and J are TRBV6-2 or TRBV6-3 and TRBJ2-7; D could derive from TRBD1 or TRBD2 (5 bases each). This CDR3 spans 15 amino acids. The germline V gene encodes CDR1 MNHEY and CDR2 SVGEGT. V lost 3 bases to trimming and J lost 2 bases, with 14 bases between them. CDR3 nucleotide sequence: TGTGCCAGCAGTTATCCGGGACGAGTTACCTACGAGCAGTACTTC. Its protein product is CASSYPGRVTYEQYF.